This passage covers 20 T cell receptor delta chains from one sample sequenced in a study of Vδ1+ human thymocytes. These receptors have no identified antigens. RNA was extracted from the cells and then reverse transcribed. The CDR3 regions were amplified by multiplex PCR from V-gene primers to a constant-region primer. TCRdb made new clone calls on the multiplex PCR reads using CATT. The sample lists 22,000 or so delta-chain clones, 7% to 8.5% occurring once. Findings and limits, study-wide: Thymic TRG and TRD repertoires appeared highly polyclonal.

Sequenced: Vdelta1+ gamma-delta thymocytes from the thymus. Subset specified: FACS-sorted CD3+ TCRalphabeta- TCRVdelta1+ TCRVdelta2- thymocytes. The receptors here all came from a child under two years old who had congenital heart surgery.

This clone turned up a few times. This chain joins TRDV2 and TRDJ1; TRDD3 matches at 7 bases. CDR3 length: 13 amino acids. Per the germline V gene, CDR1 is GEAIGNYY and CDR2 is EKD. The V gene end was trimmed by 0 bases and the J gene end by 10 bases; junction bases not matched to a gene: 7. The chain's CDR3 is CACDTEGIVILIF. CDR3 bases: TGTGCCTGTGACACCGAGGGGATAGTGATACTCATCTTT.

By its share, this clone is medium-sized (0.01 to 0.1%). The same CDR3 also results from other DNA sequences found in this sample. The chain couples TRDV2 to TRDJ1; no definite D call. Germline CDR1 GEAIGNYY, CDR2 EKD. CDR3 length equals 15 residues. V was trimmed by 0 bases and J by 0 bases, leaving 10 bases between them. DNA for the CDR3: TGTGCCTGTGACACCGGAGGATTGTACACCGATAAACTCATCTTT. It specifies CACDTGGLYTDKLIF.

The chain is built from TRDV1 and TRDJ1, with a weak D call TRDD3 (6 bases). This CDR3 region has 18 residues. The germline CDR1 and CDR2 sequences are TSWWSYY and QGS. V lost 0 bases and J 2 bases, leaving 19 bases between the germline ends. CDR3 region: CALGELFPPGISTDKLIF. CDR3 nucleotide sequence: TGTGCTCTTGGGGAACTATTCCCCCCTGGGATATCTACCGATAAACTCATCTTT.

A few counts support this clone. The chain uses TRDV1 and TRDJ1; TRDD3 agrees at 7 bases. This CDR3 has 18 residues. Germline V gene sequence: CDR1 TSWWSYY, CDR2 QGS. The V gene end was trimmed by 2 bases and the J gene end by 7 bases; junction bases not matched to a gene: 19. CDR3 sequence (DNA): TGTGCTCTTGGGGAAGGTTCCTCCCCACTGGGGATGGGGTCTAAACTCATCTTT. Protein: CALGEGSSPLGMGSKLIF.

This clone was detected a few times. The chain employs TRDV1 and TRDJ1; 11 bases line up with TRDD3. In germline, CDR1 is TSWWSYY, CDR2 QGS. The V gene end was trimmed by 4 bases and the J gene end by 0 bases; junction bases not matched to a gene: 16. CDR3 length: 20 amino acids. CDR3 residues: CALGGSYLVLGDIYTDKLIF. In nucleotides, the CDR3 is TGTGCTCTTGGGGGTTCCTACCTCGTACTGGGGGATATCTACACCGATAAACTCATCTTT.

The J gene was recorded as TRDJ1; no V gene was called; the tabulated D call, TRDD3, remains unverified against the DNA. CDR3 length: 23 residues. The CDR3, as DNA: TGTGCTCTTGGGGAATCAGGGATCATCCCCATTGGGGGCTATGGGCCATACACCGATAAACTCATCTTT. It codes for CALGESGIIPIGGYGPYTDKLIF.

This clone was found a few times. The chain carries TRDV1 and TRDJ1; 10 bases match TRDD3. Germline CDR1 is TSWWSYY and CDR2 is QGS. V trimming: 3 bases; J trimming: 1 base; junction bases outside the gene matches: 17. The CDR3 runs to 20 residues. The CDR3 sequence: CALGELPLTGGYACTDKLIF. The CDR3 DNA reads as TGTGCTCTTGGGGAGCTTCCCCTAACGGGGGGATACGCGTGCACCGATAAACTCATCTTT.

This clone has a handful of counts. The rearrangement links TRDV1 to TRDJ1; D remains unclear. CDR3 size: 13 residues. V shed 6 bases and J shed 0 bases, with 8 bases lying between them. Germline CDR1 reads TSWWSYY; CDR2 reads QGS. CDR3 in amino acids: CALGRSYTDKLIF. The CDR3, as DNA: TGTGCTCTTGGCCGATCGTACACCGATAAACTCATCTTT.

This clone is deemed medium-sized. This sequence joins TRDV1 and TRDJ1, with 11 bases aligning to TRDD3. Losses at the gene ends were 3 bases for V and 1 base for J; bases not matched to a gene: 4. The CDR3 totals 16 residues. CDR1 is TSWWSYY, CDR2 QGS, per germline. The CDR3 region is CALGDMGDTGTDKLIF. The CDR3, as DNA: TGTGCTCTTGGGGATATGGGGGATACGGGCACCGATAAACTCATCTTT.

This clone has just a few counts. The chain has TRDV1 and TRDJ1, with 11 bases fitting TRDD3. Trimming cost V 2 bases and J 4 bases; bases outside gene matches: 9. The V gene's germline CDR1 is TSWWSYY and CDR2 QGS. This CDR3 comprises 17 residues. CDR3: CALGEGWGIRLDDKLIF. The CDR3 coding sequence is TGTGCTCTTGGGGAAGGGTGGGGGATACGACTAGACGATAAACTCATCTTT.

This clone has a handful of counts. The chain joins TRDV1 to TRDJ1; the match to TRDD3 covers 12 bases. With 0 bases clipped from V and 2 bases from J, the junction kept 19 bases outside the gene matches. Germline CDR1 TSWWSYY, CDR2 QGS. This CDR3 has 22 residues. The CDR3 spells CALGELRFSPNTGGYSTDKLIF. CDR3 in DNA: TGTGCTCTTGGGGAACTACGGTTTTCCCCAAACACTGGGGGATACTCAACCGATAAACTCATCTTT.

The J gene is TRDJ1, the V gene TRDV1; 9 bases align to TRDD2. This CDR3 comprises 20 residues. Germline-derived CDR1 and CDR2 are TSWWSYY and QGS. V shed 1 base, J shed 4 bases, and the junction held 19 bases outside the gene matches. The CDR3, as DNA: TGTGCTCTTGGGGAACGTTGGGCACCTTCCTACGTTTATAAGGGCGATAAACTCATCTTT. It yields the protein CALGERWAPSYVYKGDKLIF.

The V and J genes are TRDV1 and TRDJ1, with TRDD3 matching over 10 bases. CDR1 is TSWWSYY, CDR2 QGS, per germline. The V segment lost 5 bases and the J segment 0 bases; nucleotides outside the gene matches: 21. This CDR3 comprises 21 residues. The CDR3 coding sequence is TGTGCTCTTGGGTCTTTCCTACAGGGGGGGATACGGGACCCCTACACCGATAAACTCATCTTT. This sequence encodes CALGSFLQGGIRDPYTDKLIF.

This clone was observed a handful of times. The chain recombines TRDV1 with TRDJ1; 8 positions match TRDD2. The CDR3 runs to 18 residues. V trimming: 4 bases; J trimming: 1 base; junction bases outside the gene matches: 14. Per the germline V gene, CDR1 is TSWWSYY and CDR2 is QGS. The CDR3 DNA reads as TGTGCTCTTGGGGCGACCTTCCTATTCCGGGGCGTCACCGATAAACTCATCTTT. This encodes CALGATFLFRGVTDKLIF.

This clone was seen a handful of times. The chain joins TRDV1 to TRDJ2; D ambiguous. CDR3 length: 17 amino acids. Germline CDR1 and CDR2: TSWWSYY and QGS. V was pared by 3 bases and J by 2 bases, with 16 bases between. The CDR3 nucleotides read TGTGCTCTTGGGGACTTAGACCGGTACCCCTTGACAGCACAACTCTTCTTT. Protein: CALGDLDRYPLTAQLFF.

In regard to this clone: This may stem from a read error, because a much larger clone lies one nucleotide away. This specimen includes other DNA sequences encoding the same CDR3. No V segment was called; the J segment is TRDJ1; TRDD3 is the table's D call and was not checked against the DNA. CDR3 size: 18 residues. The CDR3 spells CACDTGQGIPLPADKLIF. The CDR3, as DNA: TGTGCCTGTGACACCGGACAGGGGATACCCCTGCCCGCCGATAAACTCATCTTT.

In its sample, this clone was seen a few times. One junction end disagrees with the germline gene, perhaps due to a read error. Other DNA sequences in the same sample also yield this CDR3. The J gene is TRDJ1, the V gene TRDV1; maybe TRDD3 (5 bases). CDR1 and CDR2 from the germline V gene are TSWWSYY and QGS. The CDR3 runs 13 residues. The CDR3 sequence is CALGEPHTDKLIF. CDR3 DNA: TGTGCCCTTGGGGAACCCCACACCGATAAACTCATCTTT.

This clone is categorized as medium-sized. The chain recombines TRDV1 with TRDJ1; D might be TRDD2 (8 bases). V gave up 4 bases and J gave up 0 bases, with 30 bases separating them. Per germline, CDR1 TSWWSYY and CDR2 QGS. The CDR3 runs 21 residues. The CDR3 DNA sequence: TGTGCTCTTGGGGTGACACTTCCTACCAGTGGGGGACGTGAATACACCGATAAACTCATCTTT. Its protein is CALGVTLPTSGGREYTDKLIF.

This chain joins TRDV1 and TRDJ1, with TRDD3 matching 9 bases. Germline V gene sequence: CDR1 TSWWSYY, CDR2 QGS. V was clipped by 3 bases and J by 3 bases; unmatched bases: 14. The CDR3 sequence is 18 residues long. The CDR3 region has the DNA TGTGCTCTTGGGGACCCCAGCCTTGGCTGGGGGATCCCCGATAAACTCATCTTT. This gives the protein CALGDPSLGWGIPDKLIF.

A remark on this clone: An end of the junction does not agree with germline; a read error may underlie this. The chain links TRDV1 to TRDJ1; TRDD2 agrees at 9 bases. This CDR3 is built from 23 residues. Looked up from germline, CDR1 is TSWWSYY and CDR2 is QGS. For the CDR3, the DNA is TGTGCTCTTGGGGAGCCTTCCTACTGGGAACCAAAGGGGAGGTACCAGTACACCAATAAACTCATCTTT. Its translation is CALGEPSYWEPKGRYQYTNKLIF.